This T cell receptor beta chain was captured in a study of blood T cell repertoires in COVID-19. As processed by the authors: For nucleated cells, counts were estimated from reference gene primer amplification. Clones were sequenced by immunoSEQ multiplex PCR, and TCRdb holds only the in-frame ones, with some missing. V and J calls and clone size are copied from that table; D and trimming were computed from the DNA. The data hold roughly 140,000 clones, with approximately 87% observed a single time. The ends were cut back, 7 bases at V and 7 bases at J, with 10 bases in the middle. The CDR3 runs 10 residues. Germline assignment: CDR1 SQVTM and CDR2 ANQGSEA.

This chain connects TRBV29-1 to TRBJ2-5, with D perhaps given as TRBD1 or TRBD2 (5 bases each). The sequencing sample was made of peripheral blood. The TCR originated in a woman aged 40 to 49 with acute or convalescent COVID-19. CDR3 loop: CSAGQGTQYF. The CDR3 DNA follows: TGCAGCGCGGGGCAGGGGACCCAGTACTTC. The entire variable domain, with the rest obtained from reference TRBV29-1 and TRBJ2-5, is as follows: SAVISQKPSRDICQRGTSLTIQCQVDSQVTMMFWYRQQPGQSLTLIATANQGSEATYESGFVIDKFPISRPNLTFSTLTVSNMSPEDSSIYLCSAGQGTQYFGPGTRLLVL.